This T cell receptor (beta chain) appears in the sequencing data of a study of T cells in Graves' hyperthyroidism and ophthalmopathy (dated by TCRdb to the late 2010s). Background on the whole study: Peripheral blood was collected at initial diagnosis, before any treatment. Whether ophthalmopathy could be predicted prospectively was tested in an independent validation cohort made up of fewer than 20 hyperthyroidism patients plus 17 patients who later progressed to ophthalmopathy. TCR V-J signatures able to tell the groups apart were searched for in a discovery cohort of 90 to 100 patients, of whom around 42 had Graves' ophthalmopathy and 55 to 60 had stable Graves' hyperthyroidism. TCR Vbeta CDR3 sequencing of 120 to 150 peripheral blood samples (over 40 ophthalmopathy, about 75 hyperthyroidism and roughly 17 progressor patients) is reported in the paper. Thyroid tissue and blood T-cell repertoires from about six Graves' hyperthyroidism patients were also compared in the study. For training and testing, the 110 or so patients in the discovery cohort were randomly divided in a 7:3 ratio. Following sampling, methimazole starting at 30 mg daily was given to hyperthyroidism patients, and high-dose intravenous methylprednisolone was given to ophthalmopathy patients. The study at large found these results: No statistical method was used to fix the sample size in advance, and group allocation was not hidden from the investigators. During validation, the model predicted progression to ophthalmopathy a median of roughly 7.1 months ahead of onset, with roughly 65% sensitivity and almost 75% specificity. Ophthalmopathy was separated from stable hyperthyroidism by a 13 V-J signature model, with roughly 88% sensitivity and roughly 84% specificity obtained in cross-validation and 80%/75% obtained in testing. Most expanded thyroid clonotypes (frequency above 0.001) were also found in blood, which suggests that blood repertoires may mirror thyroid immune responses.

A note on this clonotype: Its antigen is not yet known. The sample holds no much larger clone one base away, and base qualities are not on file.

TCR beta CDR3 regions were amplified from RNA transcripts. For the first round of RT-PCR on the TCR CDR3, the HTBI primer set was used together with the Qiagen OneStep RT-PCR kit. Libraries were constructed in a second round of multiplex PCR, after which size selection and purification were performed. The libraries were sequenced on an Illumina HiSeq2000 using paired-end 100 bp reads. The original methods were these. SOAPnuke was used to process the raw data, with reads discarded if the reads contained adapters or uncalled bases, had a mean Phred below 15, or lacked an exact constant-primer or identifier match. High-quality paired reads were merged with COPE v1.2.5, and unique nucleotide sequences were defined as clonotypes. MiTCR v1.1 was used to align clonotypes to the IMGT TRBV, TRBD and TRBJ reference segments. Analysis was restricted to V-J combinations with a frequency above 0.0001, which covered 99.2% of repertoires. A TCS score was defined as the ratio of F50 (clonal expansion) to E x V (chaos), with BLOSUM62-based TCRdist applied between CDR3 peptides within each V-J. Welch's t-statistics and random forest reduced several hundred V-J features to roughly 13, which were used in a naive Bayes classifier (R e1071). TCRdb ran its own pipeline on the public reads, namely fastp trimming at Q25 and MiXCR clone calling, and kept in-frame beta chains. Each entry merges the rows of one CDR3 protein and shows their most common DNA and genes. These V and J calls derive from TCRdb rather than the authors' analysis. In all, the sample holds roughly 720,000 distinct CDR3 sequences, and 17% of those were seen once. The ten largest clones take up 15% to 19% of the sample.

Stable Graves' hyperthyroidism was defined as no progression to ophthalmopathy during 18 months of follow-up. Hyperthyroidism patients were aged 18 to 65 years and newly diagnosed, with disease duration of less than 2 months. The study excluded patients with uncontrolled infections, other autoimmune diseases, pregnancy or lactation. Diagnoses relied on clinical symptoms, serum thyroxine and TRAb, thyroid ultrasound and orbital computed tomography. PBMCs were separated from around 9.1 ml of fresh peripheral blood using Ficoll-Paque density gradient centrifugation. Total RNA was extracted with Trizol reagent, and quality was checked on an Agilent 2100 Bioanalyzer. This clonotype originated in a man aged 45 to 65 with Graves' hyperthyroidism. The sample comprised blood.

The CDR3 has the sequence CASSLAPGGVYNEQFF. In nucleotide form, the sequence is TGTGCCAGCAGCTTAGCCCCGGGAGGGGTTTATAATGAGCAGTTCTTC. In this chain, TRBV7-2 is recombined with TRBJ2-1, with TRBD2 matching 8 junction bases. Trimming takes 0 bases off V and 7 bases off J; junction bases not matched to a gene: 8. The germline V gene gives CDR1 as SGHTA and CDR2 as FQGNSA. The CDR3 runs 16 amino acids, cysteine and phenylalanine included. The CDR3 DNA has 48 bases and is translated from base 1.